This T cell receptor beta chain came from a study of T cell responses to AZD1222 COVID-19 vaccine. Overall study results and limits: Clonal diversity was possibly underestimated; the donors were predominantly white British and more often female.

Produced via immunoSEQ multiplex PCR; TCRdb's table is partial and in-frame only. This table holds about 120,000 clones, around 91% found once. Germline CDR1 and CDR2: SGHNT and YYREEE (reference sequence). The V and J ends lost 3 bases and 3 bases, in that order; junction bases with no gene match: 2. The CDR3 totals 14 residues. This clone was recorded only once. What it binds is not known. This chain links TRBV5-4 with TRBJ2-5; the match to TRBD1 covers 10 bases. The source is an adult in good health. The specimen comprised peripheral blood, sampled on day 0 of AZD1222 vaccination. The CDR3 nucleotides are TGTGCCAGCAGCTCGACAGGGGGCAAAGAGACCCAGTACTTC. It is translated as CASSSTGGKETQYF. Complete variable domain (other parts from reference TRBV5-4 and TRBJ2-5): ETGVTQSPTHLIKTRGQQVTLRCSSQSGHNTVSWYQQALGQGPQFIFQYYREEENGRGNFPPRFSGLQFPNYSSELNVNALELDDSALYLCASSSTGGKETQYFGPGTRLLVL.